The T cell receptor beta chain under discussion was sequenced for a study of T cells in Graves' hyperthyroidism and ophthalmopathy. TCR beta CDR3 regions were amplified from RNA transcripts. Primed by the HTBI set, a first-round RT-PCR was run on the TCR CDR3. In TCRdb, the multiplex PCR reads were re-called with MiXCR into one record per CDR3 protein. The table has hundreds of thousands of distinct CDR3 sequences, roughly 20% seen once. This CDR3 region has 16 residues. The V gene's germline CDR1 is SNHLY and CDR2 FYNNEI. V shed 7 bases and J 1 base; nucleotides not matched to a gene: 6. This clonotype was counted at least ten times. Its cognate antigen is unknown. General study points: Most clonotypes expanded in the thyroid (above 0.001) were also present in blood. Separating ophthalmopathy from stable hyperthyroidism was achieved by a 13 V-J model.

Lactation, pregnancy, other autoimmune disease or uncontrolled infection excluded patients. The diagnostic basis comprised clinical symptoms, serum thyroxine and TRAb, thyroid ultrasound and orbital computed tomography. The TCR originated in a young man with Graves' ophthalmopathy. This chain connects TRBV2 to TRBJ2-1; 11 bases agree with TRBD2. The sample consisted of blood. The CDR3 is CASKRTSGSSYNEQFF. CDR3 bases: TGTGCCAGCAAGAGGACTAGCGGGTCGTCCTACAATGAGCAGTTCTTC.